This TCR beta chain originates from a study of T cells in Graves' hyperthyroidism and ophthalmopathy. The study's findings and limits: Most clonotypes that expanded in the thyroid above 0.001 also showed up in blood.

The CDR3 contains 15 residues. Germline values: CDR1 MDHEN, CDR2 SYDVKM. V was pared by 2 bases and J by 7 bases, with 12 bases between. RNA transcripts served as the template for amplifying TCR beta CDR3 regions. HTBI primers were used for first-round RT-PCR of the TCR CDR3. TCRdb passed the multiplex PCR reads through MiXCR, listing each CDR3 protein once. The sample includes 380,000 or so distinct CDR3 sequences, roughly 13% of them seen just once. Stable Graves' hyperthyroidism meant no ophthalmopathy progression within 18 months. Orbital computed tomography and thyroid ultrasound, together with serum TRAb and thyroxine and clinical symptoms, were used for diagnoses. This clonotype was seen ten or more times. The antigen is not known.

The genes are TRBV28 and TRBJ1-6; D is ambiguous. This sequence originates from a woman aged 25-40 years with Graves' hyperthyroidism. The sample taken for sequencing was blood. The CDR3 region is CASSLEHTPNSPLHF. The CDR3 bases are TGTGCCAGCAGTTTAGAGCATACCCCGAATTCACCCCTCCACTTT.